The rows below give T cell receptor beta chains drawn from one sample of a study of blood T cell repertoires in COVID-19. TCRdb's table, derived via immunoSEQ multiplex PCR, lists solely in-frame clones and lacks some. The table includes under 150,000 clones, about nine tenths detected once. The sample consisted of peripheral blood. These receptors were obtained from a human donor in a cohort sampled during active COVID-19. CDR3s include the opening cysteine and the closing phenylalanine or tryptophan. Fields, in order: D gene, CDR3 length, V gene, clone size, J gene, CDR3 DNA, CDR3 protein. The D gene is left open where the match is weak. The listing skips clone size in some rows; elsewhere it reads once, few, many or a size class.

-	13	TRBV7-3	few	TRBJ1-1	TGTGCCAGCAGCGATCAGATGAACACTGAAGCTTTCTTT	CASSDQMNTEAFF
-	15	TRBV6-1	-	TRBJ2-5	TGTGCCAGCAGTGAACGGACAGCCCTGCAAGAGACCCAGTACTTC	CASSERTALQETQYF
-	17	TRBV18	-	TRBJ1-1	TGTGCCAGCTCACCACTCCCTCAAAGACAGGCGAACACTGAAGCTTTCTTT	CASSPLPQRQANTEAFF
TRBD1	17	TRBV7-8	-	TRBJ2-2	TGTGCCAGCAGCCCCGAAGGACAGGGGTTGGGGGTCGGGGAGCTGTTTTTT	CASSPEGQGLGVGELFF
TRBD1	16	TRBV28	-	TRBJ2-2	TGTGCCAGCAGGGAAACAGGGGGCGCGGACACCGGGGAGCTGTTTTTT	CASRETGGADTGELFF
TRBD1	15	TRBV6-4	-	TRBJ2-3	TGTGCCAGCAGTGACCAAACGACAGGGGCAGATACGCAGTATTTT	CASSDQTTGADTQYF
TRBD1	15	TRBV7-2	once	TRBJ1-6	TGTGCCAGCAGCTTAGAGCCAGGGGGAAATTCACCCCTCCACTTT	CASSLEPGGNSPLHF
TRBD2	13	TRBV27	-	TRBJ2-7	TGTGCCAGCAACACTTTGGGGGGGAGCGAGCAGTACTTC	CASNTLGGSEQYF
TRBD1	18	TRBV4-1	-	TRBJ1-1	TGCGCCAGCAGCCAAGATCCCCCGACAGGGGGCAAGAACACTGAAGCTTTCTTT	CASSQDPPTGGKNTEAFF
-	12	TRBV19	once	TRBJ2-2	TGTGCCAGTAGTCCTCCTTTCGGGGAGCTGTTTTTT	CASSPPFGELFF
-	13	TRBV6-1	-	TRBJ2-5	TGTGCCAGCAGTGAAATAAGCCGGGAGACCCAGTACTTC	CASSEISRETQYF
-	15	TRBV11-3	-	TRBJ2-3	TGTGCCAGCAGCCCCGGACTAACAAGCACAGATACGCAGTATTTT	CASSPGLTSTDTQYF
TRBD1	14	TRBV28	-	TRBJ2-7	TGTGCCACCTTCCGGACAGGGGGCAACTACGAGCAGTACTTC	CATFRTGGNYEQYF
-	15	TRBV3-1/TRBV3-2	-	TRBJ2-3	TGTGCCAGCAGCCAAGTGTGGGCTGGCACAGATACGCAGTATTTT	CASSQVWAGTDTQYF
TRBD2	16	TRBV4-1	-	TRBJ2-2	TGCGCCAGCAGCTTCACCGGGACTAGGAACACCGGGGAGCTGTTTTTT	CASSFTGTRNTGELFF
-	15	TRBV7-9	-	TRBJ2-7	TGTGCCAGCAGCTCCCCCCGACAGGATTCCTACGAGCAGTACTTC	CASSSPRQDSYEQYF
TRBD2	15	TRBV29-1	-	TRBJ2-1	TGCAGCGTTGAAGGTTTGGGACTAGCTAACGCTGAGCAGTTCTTC	CSVEGLGLANAEQFF
-	15	TRBV4-1	-	TRBJ2-2	TGCGCCAGCAGCCAGCCAGGACAAAACACCGGGGAGCTGTTTTTT	CASSQPGQNTGELFF